One sample yielded the 31 T cell receptor beta chains listed below, sequenced in a study of blood T cell repertoires in COVID-19. The protocol was immunoSEQ multiplex PCR, while the TCRdb copy is restricted to in-frame clones and leaves out a portion. The repertoire holds 100,000 to 150,000 clones, with roughly three quarters as singletons. The specimen sequenced was peripheral blood. These receptors all stem from a woman aged 70-85 years with acute or convalescent COVID-19.

The chain couples TRBV12-3 or TRBV12-4 to TRBJ2-7; TRBD1 might be the D (6 bases). The V gene lost 8 bases and the J gene lost 3 bases, with 8 bases spanning the gap. The CDR3 length is 11 residues. The CDR3 nucleotides read TGTGCCAGCCAGGGGTTCTACGAGCAGTACTTC. Translated: CASQGFYEQYF.

This sequence joins TRBV2 and TRBJ1-5; possible D gene TRBD1, 6 bases. The CDR3 runs 17 residues. Trimming removed 7 bases from V and 0 bases from J, with 19 bases in between. CDR1 and CDR2 (germline): SNHLY, FYNNEI. The CDR3 nucleotides read TGTGCCAGCATATCAGGACAGCTGATCTATAGCAATCAGCCCCAGCATTTT. It yields the protein CASISGQLIYSNQPQHF.

The table lists this clone with a few counts. This chain connects TRBV18 to TRBJ1-3, with 9 bases matching TRBD1. The germline V gene has CDR1 KGHSH and CDR2 LQKENI. The V and J ends lost 3 bases and 0 bases, in that order; junction bases with no gene match: 0. The CDR3 spans 15 residues. The CDR3: CASSPDRGSGNTIYF. The DNA of the CDR3 is TGTGCCAGCTCACCGGACAGGGGCTCTGGAAACACCATATATTTT. The entire variable domain, with the rest obtained from reference TRBV18 and TRBJ1-3, is as follows: NAGVMQNPRHLVRRRGQEARLRCSPMKGHSHVYWYRQLPEEGLKFMVYLQKENIIDESGMPKERFSAEFPKEGPSILRIQQVVRGDSAAYFCASSPDRGSGNTIYFGEGSWLTVV.

This rearrangement joins TRBV29-1 to TRBJ1-4, with D possibly matching TRBD1 (5 bases). The CDR3 extends over 15 amino acids. V was clipped by 4 bases and J by 4 bases, with 16 bases between them. Germline lookup yields CDR1 SQVTM and CDR2 ANQGSEA. Here the CDR3 reads CSVVPGGTGNEKLFF. CDR3 nucleotide sequence: TGCAGCGTTGTTCCCGGCGGGACGGGTAATGAAAAACTGTTTTTT.

This chain connects TRBV11-3 to TRBJ2-7; 10 bases line up with TRBD1. Looked up from germline, CDR1 is SGHNT and CDR2 is YENEEA. V was pared by 5 bases and J by 3 bases, with 7 bases of the junction left unmatched. The length of the CDR3 is 15 residues. This chain's CDR3 is CASSLGTGAHYEQYF. CDR3 nucleotides: TGTGCCAGCAGCCTCGGGACAGGGGCTCACTACGAGCAGTACTTC.

V usage is TRBV5-1 and J usage is TRBJ1-6, with D unresolved. CDR1 SGHRS and CDR2 YFSETQ come from the germline V gene. V was cut by 1 base and J by 0 bases, with 5 bases left in between. This CDR3 is built from 15 residues. Here the CDR3 reads CASSLKSSYNSPLHF. The CDR3 bases are TGCGCCAGCAGCTTGAAGAGCTCCTATAATTCACCCCTCCACTTT.

This clone was seen only a few times. The J gene is TRBJ2-4, the V gene TRBV5-1, with no clear D. This CDR3 contains 16 residues. Trimming removed 3 bases at V and 5 bases at J, with 18 bases between. In germline, CDR1 is SGHRS, CDR2 YFSETQ. DNA of the CDR3: TGCGCCAGCAGCTCGACTTCTGCCCTCGACGAAAACATTCAGTACTTC. Translated, it gives CASSSTSALDENIQYF.

This clone was counted a few times. The chain recombines TRBV7-3 with TRBJ1-1; TRBD1 matches 7 bases. The germline V gene encodes CDR1 SGHTA and CDR2 FQGTGA. The ends lost 4 bases at V and 4 bases at J; junction bases unmatched: 3. This CDR3 is built from 13 residues. The CDR3 nucleotides read TGTGCCAGCAGCTCACAGGGGTCCACTGAAGCTTTCTTT. It encodes CASSSQGSTEAFF.

This chain links TRBV7-9 with TRBJ1-6, with 9 bases fitting TRBD1. This CDR3 spans 14 amino acids. V shed 4 bases, J shed 9 bases, and the junction held 4 bases outside the gene matches. CDR1 is SEHNR, CDR2 FQNEAQ, per germline (reference sequence). In DNA, the CDR3 is TGTGCCAGCAGCTGGGGACAGGGAGGTTCACCCCTCCACTTT. Translation gives CASSWGQGGSPLHF.

A single count supports this clone. The rearrangement links TRBV7-9 to TRBJ1-3, with a weak D call TRBD1 (5 bases). Trimming removed 5 bases from V and 3 bases from J, with 17 bases in between. CDR1 and CDR2 (germline): SEHNR, FQNEAQ (reference sequence). This CDR3 region has 16 residues. CDR3 DNA: TGTGCCAGCAGCCCCTTGGGCGGGGCCAGTGGAAACACCATATATTTT. Protein: CASSPLGGASGNTIYF.

This clone showed up many times. V usage is TRBV10-1 and J usage is TRBJ1-2; D is unclear. The length of the CDR3 is 14 residues. Germline V CDR1 and CDR2: WNHNN, SYGVQD (reference sequence). The germline V and J ends were trimmed by 3 bases and 4 bases, with 12 bases remaining between them. The CDR3 loop is CASSDGSRPYGYTF. In DNA form, the CDR3 reads TGCGCCAGCAGTGATGGTAGCCGGCCCTATGGCTACACCTTC.

The chain combines TRBV24-1 with TRBJ2-7; 7 nucleotides align to TRBD2. V lost 7 bases, J lost 6 bases, and 5 bases stayed unmatched. CDR1 is KGHDR and CDR2 is SFDVKD in the germline V gene. This CDR3 is 12 amino acids long. The CDR3 nucleotides are TGTGCCACCAGGGGTACGGGAGGCGAGCAGTACTTC. Translating gives CATRGTGGEQYF.

This clone came up a few times. The V call is TRBV5-1, the J call TRBJ2-4; 12 positions agree with TRBD2. V dropped 0 bases and J dropped 1; count of bases not matched to a gene: 8. Per the germline V gene, CDR1 is SGHRS and CDR2 is YFSETQ. This CDR3 region has 19 residues. CDR3 residues: CASSLGLAGVPTAKNIQYF. The CDR3 region has the DNA TGCGCCAGCAGCTTGGGACTAGCGGGAGTTCCCACGGCCAAAAACATTCAGTACTTC. The full variable domain, with the rest looked up from reference TRBV5-1 and TRBJ2-4, is KAGVTQTPRYLIKTRGQQVTLSCSPISGHRSVSWYQQTPGQGLQFLFEYFSETQRNKGNFPGRFSGRQFSNSRSEMNVSTLELGDSALYLCASSLGLAGVPTAKNIQYFGAGTRLSVL.

The rearrangement uses TRBV10-3 and TRBJ2-3; TRBD2 is a possible D gene (5 bases). CDR3 size: 14 residues. The V end lost 10 bases, the J end lost 0 bases, and 14 bases lay between the germline ends. Per the germline V gene, CDR1 is ENHRY and CDR2 is SYGVKD. CDR3 protein: CASAEGASTDTQYF. CDR3 DNA: TGTGCCAGCGCCGAGGGTGCTAGCACAGATACGCAGTATTTT.

Concerning this clone itself: The identical CDR3 is also encoded by other nucleotide sequences in the sample. The chain has TRBV5-1 and TRBJ2-3; unclear D gene. Trimming left V 1 base short and J 0 bases short, with 6 bases between. The V gene's germline CDR1 is SGHRS and CDR2 YFSETQ. The CDR3 covers 14 residues. The DNA for the CDR3 is TGCGCCAGCAGCTTGCAGGCTAGCACAGATACGCAGTATTTT. This encodes CASSLQASTDTQYF.

CDR3 amino acids: CASSRQFYTEAFF. In nucleotides, the CDR3 is TGTGCCAGCAGCAGACAGTTTTACACTGAAGCTTTCTTT. The chain has TRBV11-2 and TRBJ1-1, with a weak D call TRBD1 (5 bases). Trimming stripped 5 bases from V and 3 bases from J, with 10 bases between. The CDR3 loop spans 13 amino acids. The germline V gene has CDR1 SGHAT and CDR2 FQNNGV.

This rearrangement joins TRBV7-3 to TRBJ2-1; 12 nucleotides align to TRBD2. The CDR3 has 14 residues. Germline CDR1 and CDR2: SGHTA and FQGTGA. The V and J ends lost 4 bases and 10 bases, in that order; junction bases with no gene match: 5. CDR3 loop: CASSSRTSGTEQFF. Here the CDR3 DNA reads TGTGCCAGCAGCTCCCGGACTAGCGGGACGGAGCAGTTCTTC. The complete variable domain, with remaining parts taken from reference TRBV7-3 and TRBJ2-1, reads GAGVSQTPSNKVTEKGKYVELRCDPISGHTALYWYRQSLGQGPEFLIYFQGTGAADDSGLPNDRFFAVRPEGSVSTLKIQRTERGDSAVYLCASSSRTSGTEQFFGPGTRLTVL.

V and J are TRBV27 and TRBJ1-5; no firm D call. Germline CDR1 is MNHEY and CDR2 is SMNVEV (reference sequence). V lost 3 bases to trimming and J lost 0 bases, with 9 bases between them. The CDR3 is made up of 15 amino acids. The CDR3 region is CASSFEGHSNQPQHF. Written as DNA, the CDR3 is TGTGCCAGCAGTTTTGAGGGCCATAGCAATCAGCCCCAGCATTTT.

The V call is TRBV9, the J call TRBJ2-3, with 8 bases fitting TRBD2. This CDR3 has 15 residues. Unmatched junction bases numbered 2, after V lost 2 bases and J lost 0 bases. Germline CDR1 is SGDLS and CDR2 is YYNGEE. DNA of the CDR3: TGTGCCAGCAGCGTCAGCGGGGGTAGCACAGATACGCAGTATTTT. Protein sequence: CASSVSGGSTDTQYF. The variable domain in full, completed from reference TRBV9 and TRBJ2-3, reads DSGVTQTPKHLITATGQRVTLRCSPRSGDLSVYWYQQSLDQGLQFLIQYYNGEERAKGNILERFSAQQFPDLHSELNLSSLELGDSALYFCASSVSGGSTDTQYFGPGTRLTVL.

This clone was seen only once. The rearrangement uses TRBV19 and TRBJ1-5; the D gene is possibly TRBD1 (6 bases). V was shortened by 3 bases and J by 6 bases, with 15 bases between the two germline ends. This CDR3 comprises 15 residues. Germline V gene sequence: CDR1 LNHDA, CDR2 SQIVND (reference sequence). The CDR3 protein is CASSIRGGRGQPQHF. The CDR3 DNA follows: TGTGCCAGTAGTATTAGAGGGGGACGAGGTCAGCCCCAGCATTTT. Variable domain in full (rest from reference TRBV19 and TRBJ1-5): DGGITQSPKYLFRKEGQNVTLSCEQNLNHDAMYWYRQDPGQGLRLIYYSQIVNDFQKGDIAEGYSVSREKKESFPLTVTSAQKNPTAFYLCASSIRGGRGQPQHFGDGTRLSIL.

V and J are TRBV3-1 (or the pseudogene TRBV3-2) and TRBJ1-4, with 11 bases aligning to TRBD1. Germline V gene data show CDR1 as LGHDT and CDR2 as YNNKEL (reference sequence). The V gene end was trimmed by 4 bases and the J gene end by 3 bases; junction bases not matched to a gene: 4. The CDR3 covers 16 residues. This chain's CDR3 is CASSPGQGAANEKLFF. CDR3 bases: TGTGCCAGCAGCCCCGGACAGGGGGCAGCTAATGAAAAACTGTTTTTT.

The rearrangement joins TRBV3-1 (or the pseudogene TRBV3-2) to TRBJ2-2; TRBD1 matches 10 bases. Germline CDR1 is LGHDT and CDR2 is YNNKEL (reference sequence). CDR3 length: 16 residues. V gave up 4 bases and J gave up 6 bases; unmatched junction bases: 8. The DNA for the CDR3 is TGTGCCAGCAGCCCTGGCGGGACAGGGGATTCCGGGGAGCTGTTTTTT. The encoded protein is CASSPGGTGDSGELFF.

This chain connects TRBV4-1 to TRBJ2-7; TRBD1 might be the D (6 bases). V shed 6 bases and J shed 7 bases, with 16 bases lying between them. Germline V gene data show CDR1 as MGHRA and CDR2 as YSYEKL. This CDR3 comprises 13 residues. CDR3 sequence (DNA): TGCGCCAGCAGTACAGGACAGCAAAGGGAGCAGTACTTC. Translating it yields CASSTGQQREQYF.

This sequence joins TRBV29-1 and TRBJ1-6, with a possible D match to TRBD1 (6 bases). The CDR3 is 14 residues long. V was pared by 5 bases and J by 7 bases, with 15 bases between. The germline CDR1 and CDR2 sequences are SQVTM and ANQGSEA. The CDR3 sequence: CSVKGGAANSPLHF. The CDR3 DNA follows: TGCAGCGTTAAGGGGGGGGCCGCCAATTCACCCCTCCACTTT. The whole variable domain, remainder taken from reference TRBV29-1 and TRBJ1-6, is SAVISQKPSRDICQRGTSLTIQCQVDSQVTMMFWYRQQPGQSLTLIATANQGSEATYESGFVIDKFPISRPNLTFSTLTVSNMSPEDSSIYLCSVKGGAANSPLHFGNGTRLTVT.

The chain carries TRBV5-1 and TRBJ1-2, with 8 bases lining up with TRBD1. Trimming took 0 bases from V and 4 from J; bases not matched to a gene: 8. CDR1 is SGHRS, CDR2 YFSETQ, per germline. This CDR3 has 16 residues. The DNA of the CDR3 is TGCGCCAGCAGCTTGGACGGGGCAGGGGGCGTCTATGGCTACACCTTC. Its protein is CASSLDGAGGVYGYTF.

This clone was counted a few times. CDR3 DNA: TGTGCCAGCAGCGCCGTTGTCAGGGGATACGGAAACACCATATATTTT. It translates to CASSAVVRGYGNTIYF. The V gene is TRBV25-1, the J gene TRBJ1-3, with a weak D call TRBD1 (6 bases). Trimming pared 6 bases from V and 4 bases from J, leaving 19 bases between. Germline-derived CDR1 and CDR2 are MGHDK and SYGVNS. This CDR3 is built from 16 residues.

The rearrangement joins TRBV7-3 to TRBJ2-1; 7 bases align to TRBD2. Per germline, CDR1 SGHTA and CDR2 FQGTGA. This CDR3 has 13 residues. V trimming: 4 bases; J trimming: 9 bases; junction bases outside the gene matches: 6. Here the CDR3 DNA reads TGTGCCAGCAGCTACACTAGCGTAAGTGAGCAGTTCTTC. Translated: CASSYTSVSEQFF.

The chain links TRBV1 to TRBJ2-1; the table gives TRBD2 as D, unverified against the DNA. TRBV1 is reported as a pseudogene. This CDR3 is 15 amino acids long. CDR3 sequence (DNA): TGCACCAGCAGCCAAGAGGGACTAGCGTGTAATGAGCAGTTCTTC. Translating gives CTSSQEGLACNEQFF.

The rearrangement uses TRBV18 and TRBJ2-7, with 8 bases aligning to TRBD2. Germline V gives CDR1 KGHSH, CDR2 LQKENI. The CDR3 consists of 16 residues. The V gene end was trimmed by 5 bases and the J gene end by 1 base; junction bases not matched to a gene: 10. The chain's CDR3 is CASSEGLAGDSYEQYF. The CDR3, as DNA: TGTGCCAGCTCAGAGGGGCTAGCGGGTGATTCCTACGAGCAGTACTTC.

The J gene is TRBJ2-7, the V gene TRBV29-1; tentative D call: TRBD2 (5 bases). The germline V gene encodes CDR1 SQVTM and CDR2 ANQGSEA. Deletions cut 5 bases from V and 4 bases from J, with 21 bases between. The CDR3 extends over 15 amino acids. As DNA, the CDR3 is TGCAGCGTTTCCCAGACCGGGCGAGGACTTTACGAGCAGTACTTC. This codes for CSVSQTGRGLYEQYF.

This clone is medium-sized (0.01 to 0.1%) in the sample. CDR3 loop: CAISESGQGSNQPQHF. The CDR3 nucleotides are TGTGCCATCAGTGAGTCTGGACAGGGCAGCAATCAGCCCCAGCATTTT. V usage is TRBV10-3 and J usage is TRBJ1-5; 8 bases agree with TRBD1. Germline CDR1 and CDR2: ENHRY and SYGVKD. This CDR3 contains 16 residues. The V gene end was trimmed by 0 bases and the J gene end by 1 base; junction bases not matched to a gene: 2.